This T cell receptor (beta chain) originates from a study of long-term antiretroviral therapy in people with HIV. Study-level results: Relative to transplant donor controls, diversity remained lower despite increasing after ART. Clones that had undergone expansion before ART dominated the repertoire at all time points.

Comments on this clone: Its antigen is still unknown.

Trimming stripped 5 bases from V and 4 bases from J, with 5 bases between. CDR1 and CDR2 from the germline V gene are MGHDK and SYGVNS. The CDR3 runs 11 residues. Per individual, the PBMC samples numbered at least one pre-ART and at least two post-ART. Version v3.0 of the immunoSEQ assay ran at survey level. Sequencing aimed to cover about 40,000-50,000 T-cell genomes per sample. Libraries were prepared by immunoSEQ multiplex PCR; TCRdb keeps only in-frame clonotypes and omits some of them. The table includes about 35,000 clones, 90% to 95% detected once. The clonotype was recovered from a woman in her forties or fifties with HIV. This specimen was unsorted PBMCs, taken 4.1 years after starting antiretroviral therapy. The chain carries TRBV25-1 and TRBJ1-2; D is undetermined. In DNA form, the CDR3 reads TGTGCCAGCAGTAATCCCTATGGCTACACCTTC. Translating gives CASSNPYGYTF.